Each of the 5 T cell receptor beta chains below was sequenced from the same sample in a study of blood T cell repertoires in COVID-19 (dated by TCRdb to the early 2020s). Library creation used the immunoSEQ multiplex PCR assay. The clones in this table, taken by TCRdb from immuneACCESS, are in-frame only. Not every clone is retained; where verified, under half of the shortfall comes from an unresolved V gene, and the cause of the rest is unknown. A total of roughly 340,000 clones appear in this sample, approximately 88% of them only once. The top ten hold about 3% of the sample. Sequencing was performed on peripheral blood. The receptors stem from a woman younger than 45 with COVID-19, enrolled during active disease.

The chain recombines TRBV4-3 with TRBJ1-2; D call uncertain. The germline V and J ends were trimmed by 1 base and 2 bases, with 17 bases remaining between them. The CDR3 extends over 17 amino acids. CDR1 and CDR2 from the germline V gene are LGHNA and YSLEER. CDR3 in DNA: TGCGCCAGCAGCCAAGTCTTAGGCAGGAACTCGAACTATGGCTACACCTTC. Amino acids: CASSQVLGRNSNYGYTF.

The chain links TRBV5-8 to TRBJ2-7; 9 bases map to TRBD1. V lost 7 bases to trimming and J lost 5 bases; unmatched junction nucleotides: 13. The CDR3 loop spans 15 amino acids. CDR1 and CDR2 from the germline V gene are SGHTS and YDEGEE. CDR3 amino acids: CASRDRGVSLNEQYF. The CDR3 region has the DNA TGTGCCAGCCGAGACAGGGGGGTTAGTCTGAACGAGCAGTACTTC.

The chain uses TRBV20-1 and TRBJ1-1; D is uncertain. Germline V gene sequence: CDR1 DFQATT, CDR2 SNEGSKA (reference sequence). This CDR3 is 11 amino acids long. The V end lost 2 bases, the J end lost 7 bases, and 8 bases lay between the germline ends. This CDR3 reads CSARRGVEAFF. CDR3 DNA: TGCAGTGCTAGAAGAGGAGTTGAAGCTTTCTTT.

The V and J genes are TRBV29-1 and TRBJ2-1; 9 positions agree with TRBD1. V gave up 4 bases and J gave up 4 bases; unmatched junction bases: 14. This CDR3 contains 17 residues. Germline V gives CDR1 SQVTM, CDR2 ANQGSEA. CDR3 DNA: TGCAGCGTTGCGAACCCGACCGGGACAGGGACATACAATGAGCAGTTCTTC. Residues: CSVANPTGTGTYNEQFF.

The CDR3 region is CASSLRRLAGETQYF. DNA for the CDR3: TGTGCCAGCAGCTTACGTAGACTAGCCGGTGAGACCCAGTACTTC. The chain uses TRBV11-3 and TRBJ2-5; 7 positions match TRBD2. The J segment lost 5 bases and the V segment lost 2 bases, leaving 8 bases of the junction unmatched. Looked up from germline, CDR1 is SGHNT and CDR2 is YENEEA. The CDR3 covers 15 residues.